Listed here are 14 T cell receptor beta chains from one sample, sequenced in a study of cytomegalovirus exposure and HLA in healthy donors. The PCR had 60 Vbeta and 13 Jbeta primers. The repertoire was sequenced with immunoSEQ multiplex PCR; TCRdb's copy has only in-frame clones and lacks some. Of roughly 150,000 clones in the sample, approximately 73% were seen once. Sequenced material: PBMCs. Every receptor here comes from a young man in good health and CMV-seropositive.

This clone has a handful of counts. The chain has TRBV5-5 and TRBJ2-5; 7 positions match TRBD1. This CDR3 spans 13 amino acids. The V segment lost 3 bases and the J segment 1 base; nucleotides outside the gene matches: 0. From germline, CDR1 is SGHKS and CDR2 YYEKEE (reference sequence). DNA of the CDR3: TGTGCCAGCAGCTCAGGGGGCCAAGAGACCCAGTACTTC. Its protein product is CASSSGGQETQYF.

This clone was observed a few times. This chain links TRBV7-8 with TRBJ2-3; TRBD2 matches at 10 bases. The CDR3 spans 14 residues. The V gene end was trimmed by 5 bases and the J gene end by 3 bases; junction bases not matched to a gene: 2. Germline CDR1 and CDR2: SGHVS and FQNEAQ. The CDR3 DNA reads TGTGCCAGCAGCCTGGGACTAGCGACAGATACGCAGTATTTT. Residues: CASSLGLATDTQYF.

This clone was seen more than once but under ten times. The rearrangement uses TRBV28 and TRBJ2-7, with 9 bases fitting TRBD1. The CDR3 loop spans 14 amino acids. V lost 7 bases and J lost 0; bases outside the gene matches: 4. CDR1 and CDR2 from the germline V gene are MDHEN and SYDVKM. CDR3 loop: CASNTGGLSYEQYF. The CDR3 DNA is TGTGCCAGCAACACAGGGGGCCTCTCCTACGAGCAGTACTTC.

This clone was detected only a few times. The CDR3 loop is CASSVQTGNTEAFF. The DNA for the CDR3 is TGTGCCAGCAGCGTACAAACAGGGAACACTGAAGCTTTCTTT. V is TRBV9 and J is TRBJ1-1; TRBD1 might be the D (5 bases). With 1 base removed from V and 1 base from J, the gap between germline ends came to 8 bases. This CDR3 region has 14 residues. Germline values: CDR1 SGDLS, CDR2 YYNGEE.

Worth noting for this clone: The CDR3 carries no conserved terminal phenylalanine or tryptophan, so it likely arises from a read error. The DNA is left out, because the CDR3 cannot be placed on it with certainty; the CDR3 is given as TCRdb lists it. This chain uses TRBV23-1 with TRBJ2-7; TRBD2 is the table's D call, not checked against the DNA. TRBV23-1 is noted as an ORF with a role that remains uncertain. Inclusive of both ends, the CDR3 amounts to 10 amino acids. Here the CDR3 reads CASSRYFQRP.

CDR3 sequence (DNA): TGTGCCAGCTCACCCTCGACAGTCAATGAGCAGTTCTTC. Protein: CASSPSTVNEQFF. This chain connects TRBV18 to TRBJ2-1; a possible D gene is TRBD1 (5 bases). CDR1 KGHSH and CDR2 LQKENI come from the germline V gene. This CDR3 comprises 13 residues. Trimming removed 3 bases at V and 6 bases at J, with 9 bases between.

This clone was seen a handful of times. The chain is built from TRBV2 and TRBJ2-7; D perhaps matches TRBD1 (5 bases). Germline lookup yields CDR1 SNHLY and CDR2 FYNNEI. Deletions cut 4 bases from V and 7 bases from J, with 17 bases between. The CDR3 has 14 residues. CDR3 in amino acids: CASSVGQGPWEQYF. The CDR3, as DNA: TGTGCCAGCAGTGTCGGCCAGGGCCCTTGGGAGCAGTACTTC.

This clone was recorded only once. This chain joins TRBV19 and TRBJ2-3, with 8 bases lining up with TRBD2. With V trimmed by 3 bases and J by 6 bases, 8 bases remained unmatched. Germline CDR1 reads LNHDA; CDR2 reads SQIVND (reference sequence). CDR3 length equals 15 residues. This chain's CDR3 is CASSISGTALDTQYF. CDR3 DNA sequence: TGTGCCAGTAGTATTAGCGGGACCGCCCTGGATACGCAGTATTTT.

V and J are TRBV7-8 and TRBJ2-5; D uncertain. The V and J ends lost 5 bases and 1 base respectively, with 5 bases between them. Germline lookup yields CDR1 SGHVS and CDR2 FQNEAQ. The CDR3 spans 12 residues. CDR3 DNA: TGTGCCAGCAGCCCGTTCCAAGAGACCCAGTACTTC. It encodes CASSPFQETQYF.

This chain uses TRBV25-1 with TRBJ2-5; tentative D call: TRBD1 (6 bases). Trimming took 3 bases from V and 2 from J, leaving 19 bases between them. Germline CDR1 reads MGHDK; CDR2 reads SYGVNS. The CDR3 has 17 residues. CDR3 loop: CASSDIGRGSPQETQYF. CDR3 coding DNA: TGTGCCAGCAGTGATATCGGCAGGGGCAGTCCACAAGAGACCCAGTACTTC.

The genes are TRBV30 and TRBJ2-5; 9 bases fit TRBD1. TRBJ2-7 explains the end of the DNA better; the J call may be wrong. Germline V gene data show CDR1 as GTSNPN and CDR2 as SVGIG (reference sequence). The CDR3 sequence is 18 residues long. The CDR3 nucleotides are TGTGCCTGGGGCGGAGGACAGGGGCGACTGCCTGGGGCATACGAGCAGTACTTC. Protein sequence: CAWGGGQGRLPGAYEQYF.

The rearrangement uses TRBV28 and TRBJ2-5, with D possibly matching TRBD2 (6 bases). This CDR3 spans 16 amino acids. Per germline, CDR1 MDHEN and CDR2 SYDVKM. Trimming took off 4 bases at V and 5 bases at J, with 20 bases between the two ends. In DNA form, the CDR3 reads TGTGCCAGCAGTTACCCAGGTTCTCCGGGGAGGGAGACCCAGTACTTC. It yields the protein CASSYPGSPGRETQYF.

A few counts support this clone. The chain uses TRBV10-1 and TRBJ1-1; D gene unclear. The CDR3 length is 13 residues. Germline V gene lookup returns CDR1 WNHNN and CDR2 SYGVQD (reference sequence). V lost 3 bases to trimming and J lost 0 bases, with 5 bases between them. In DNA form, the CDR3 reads TGCGCCAGCAGTGACGTATTGAACACTGAAGCTTTCTTT. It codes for CASSDVLNTEAFF.

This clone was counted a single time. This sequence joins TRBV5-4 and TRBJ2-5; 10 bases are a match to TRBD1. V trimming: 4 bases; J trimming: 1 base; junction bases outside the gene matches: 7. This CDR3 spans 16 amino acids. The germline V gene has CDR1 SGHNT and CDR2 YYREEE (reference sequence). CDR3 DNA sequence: TGTGCCAGCAGCAAGAGGACAGGGGGGGTCCAAGAGACCCAGTACTTC. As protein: CASSKRTGGVQETQYF.